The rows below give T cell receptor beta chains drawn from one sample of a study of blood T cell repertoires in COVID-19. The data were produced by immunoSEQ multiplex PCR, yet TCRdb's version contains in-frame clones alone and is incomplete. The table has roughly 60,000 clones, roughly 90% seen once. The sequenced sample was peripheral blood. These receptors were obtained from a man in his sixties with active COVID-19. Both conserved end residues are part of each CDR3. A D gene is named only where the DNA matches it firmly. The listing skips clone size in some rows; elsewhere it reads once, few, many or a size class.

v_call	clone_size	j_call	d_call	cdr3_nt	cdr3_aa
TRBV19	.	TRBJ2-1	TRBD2	TGTGCCAGCCATCTAGCGGGGCACTACAATGAGCAGTTCTTC	CASHLAGHYNEQFF
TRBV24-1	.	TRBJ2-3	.	TGTGCCACCAGTGATTCGAGGGCGATGGATACGCAGTATTTT	CATSDSRAMDTQYF
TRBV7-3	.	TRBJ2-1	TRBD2	TGTGCCAGCAGCTTGGGGACTAGCGGCTACAATGAGCAGTTCTTC	CASSLGTSGYNEQFF
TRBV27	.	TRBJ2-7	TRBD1	TGTGCCAGCAGTTTAAACAGGGGGTACGAGCAGTACTTC	CASSLNRGYEQYF
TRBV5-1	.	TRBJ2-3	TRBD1	TGCGCCAGCAGCTCTGGGGGCAGGGGGTCAGATACGCAGTATTTT	CASSSGGRGSDTQYF
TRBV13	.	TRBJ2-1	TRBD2	TGTGCCAGCAGCCTCCTGAGCGGGAGGGCGGACAATGAGCAGTTCTTC	CASSLLSGRADNEQFF
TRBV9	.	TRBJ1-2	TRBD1	TGTGCCAGCAGCGTCAGGGGGGAGTTGACTAACTATGGCTACACCTTC	CASSVRGELTNYGYTF
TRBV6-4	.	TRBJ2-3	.	TGTGCCAGCAGTGAACAGGGAGATACGCAGTATTTT	CASSEQGDTQYF
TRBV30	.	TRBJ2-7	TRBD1	TGTGCCTGGGGATTCACGGGACAGGGCTCCTACGAGCAGTACTTC	CAWGFTGQGSYEQYF
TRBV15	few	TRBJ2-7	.	TGTGCCACCAGCAGAGGGACAGTCTACGAGCAGTACTTC	CATSRGTVYEQYF
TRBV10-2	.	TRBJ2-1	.	TGCGCCAGCAGTGAGCAGGCGGGCGGGTACAATGAGCAGTTCTTC	CASSEQAGGYNEQFF
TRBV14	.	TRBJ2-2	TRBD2	TGTGCCAGCAGCCATCTGGGACTAGCGATCACCGGGGAGCTGTTTTTT	CASSHLGLAITGELFF
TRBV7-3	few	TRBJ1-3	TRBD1	TGTGCCAGCAGCTTAGGGGGACAGCTCGGAAACACCATATATTTT	CASSLGGQLGNTIYF
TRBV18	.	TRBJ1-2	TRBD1	TGTGCCAGCTCACCCCCAGGGGGCAGTGGCTACACCTTC	CASSPPGGSGYTF
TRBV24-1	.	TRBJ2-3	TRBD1	TGTGCCACCAGTGATGGACACAGGGGGCCTGAAGATACGCAGTATTTT	CATSDGHRGPEDTQYF